The rows below give T cell receptor beta chains drawn from one sample of a study of shared clonotypes between healthy human individuals. Libraries were prepared by immunoSEQ multiplex PCR; TCRdb keeps only in-frame clonotypes and omits some of them. The data show fewer than 850,000 clones, approximately 79% seen once. Sequencing was carried out using memory CD4+ T cells sorted from blood. Receptors originate from a woman in her 30s in good health. Both conserved end residues are trimmed from each CDR3. The order of the fields is J gene, V gene, CDR3 length, CDR3 protein.

j_call: TRBJ2-1
v_call: TRBV7-2
cdr3_length: 17
cdr3_aa: ASSLPGLAGASSYNEQF

j_call: TRBJ1-5
v_call: TRBV28
cdr3_length: 14
cdr3_aa: ASSPLNRGSNQPQH

j_call: TRBJ2-5
v_call: TRBV7-2
cdr3_length: 9
cdr3_aa: ASSRWITLD

j_call: TRBJ1-3
v_call: TRBV5-4
cdr3_length: 13
cdr3_aa: ASSREGSSGNTIY

j_call: TRBJ1-5
v_call: TRBV6-6
cdr3_length: 14
cdr3_aa: ASSYVWEISNQPQH

j_call: TRBJ1-5
v_call: TRBV6-6
cdr3_length: 13
cdr3_aa: ASTATGYSNQPQH

j_call: TRBJ2-2
v_call: TRBV11-1
cdr3_length: 16
cdr3_aa: ASSSLALAAGSGGELF

j_call: TRBJ1-5
v_call: TRBV5-6
cdr3_length: 12
cdr3_aa: ASSFGGHNQPQH

j_call: TRBJ2-1
v_call: TRBV7-9
cdr3_length: 13
cdr3_aa: ASSLRSSGRGEQF

j_call: TRBJ2-3
v_call: TRBV6-6
cdr3_length: 11
cdr3_aa: ASTVTGTPTQY

j_call: TRBJ1-1
v_call: TRBV2
cdr3_length: 12
cdr3_aa: ASSEVDVGGEAF

j_call: TRBJ2-7
v_call: TRBV5-1
cdr3_length: 12
cdr3_aa: ASSSGTSGLEQY

j_call: TRBJ2-7
v_call: TRBV6-1
cdr3_length: 13
cdr3_aa: ASSEAIWSSYEQY

j_call: TRBJ1-2
v_call: TRBV29-1
cdr3_length: 11
cdr3_aa: SVPEGGFYGYT

j_call: TRBJ2-7
v_call: TRBV18
cdr3_length: 10
cdr3_aa: ASSPRAGEQY

j_call: TRBJ2-3
v_call: TRBV13
cdr3_length: 12
cdr3_aa: ASSRRDYTDTQY

j_call: TRBJ2-6
v_call: TRBV13
cdr3_length: 13
cdr3_aa: ASSLYRAGANVLT

j_call: TRBJ2-1
v_call: TRBV18
cdr3_length: 11
cdr3_aa: ASSPGSHNEQF

j_call: TRBJ1-1
v_call: TRBV16
cdr3_length: 15
cdr3_aa: ASSQPTPTGVNTEAF

j_call: TRBJ1-3
v_call: TRBV9
cdr3_length: 12
cdr3_aa: ASRGPHSGNTIY

j_call: TRBJ1-2
v_call: TRBV2
cdr3_length: 12
cdr3_aa: ATKTGGRQSGYT

j_call: TRBJ2-2
v_call: TRBV6-1
cdr3_length: 16
cdr3_aa: ASSDRDRGPRGIGELF

j_call: TRBJ2-5
v_call: TRBV5-1
cdr3_length: 11
cdr3_aa: ASGSFSQETQY

j_call: TRBJ2-4
v_call: TRBV27
cdr3_length: 10
cdr3_aa: ASSSPGHIQY

j_call: TRBJ2-1
v_call: TRBV14
cdr3_length: 11
cdr3_aa: ASSQAGGGGLV

j_call: TRBJ1-5
v_call: TRBV19
cdr3_length: 12
cdr3_aa: ASTSGQGYQPQH

j_call: TRBJ2-7
v_call: TRBV7-2
cdr3_length: 13
cdr3_aa: ASSLAGAFTYEQY

j_call: TRBJ1-2
v_call: TRBV6-5
cdr3_length: 12
cdr3_aa: ASSQDPYDYGYT

j_call: TRBJ2-1
v_call: TRBV9
cdr3_length: 13
cdr3_aa: ASSVDLAGYNEQF

j_call: TRBJ1-2
v_call: TRBV30
cdr3_length: 11
cdr3_aa: AWSAGGAFGYT

j_call: TRBJ2-3
v_call: TRBV28
cdr3_length: 14
cdr3_aa: ASAEVQPGVRDTQY

j_call: TRBJ2-5
v_call: TRBV18
cdr3_length: 10
cdr3_aa: ASSPSLETQY

j_call: TRBJ1-3
v_call: TRBV27
cdr3_length: 13
cdr3_aa: ASSSRKSSGNTIY

j_call: TRBJ2-1
v_call: TRBV27
cdr3_length: 11
cdr3_aa: ASSLASANEQF

j_call: TRBJ2-7
v_call: TRBV9
cdr3_length: 12
cdr3_aa: ASSAGQGNYEQY

j_call: TRBJ2-3
v_call: TRBV6-1
cdr3_length: 15
cdr3_aa: ASSEALGLARADTQY

j_call: TRBJ2-1
v_call: TRBV5-1
cdr3_length: 13
cdr3_aa: ASRGRVGLDNEQF

j_call: TRBJ2-7
v_call: TRBV5-1
cdr3_length: 13
cdr3_aa: ASRSLPSGSYEQY

j_call: TRBJ2-7
v_call: TRBV5-1
cdr3_length: 12
cdr3_aa: ASSLDRGTQEQY

j_call: TRBJ2-3
v_call: TRBV29-1
cdr3_length: 11
cdr3_aa: SASAGGTDTQY

j_call: TRBJ2-5
v_call: TRBV5-4
cdr3_length: 11
cdr3_aa: ASKAGKQETQY

j_call: TRBJ1-1
v_call: TRBV28
cdr3_length: 12
cdr3_aa: ASSPNGYGTEAF

j_call: TRBJ2-3
v_call: TRBV7-9
cdr3_length: 14
cdr3_aa: ASSSSWGLSTDTQY

j_call: TRBJ2-7
v_call: TRBV6-6
cdr3_length: 12
cdr3_aa: ASRGPGSNYEQY

j_call: TRBJ2-1
v_call: TRBV28
cdr3_length: 12
cdr3_aa: ASSFPGGYNEQF

j_call: TRBJ2-7
v_call: TRBV5-1
cdr3_length: 13
cdr3_aa: ASSNTGTGAYEQY

j_call: TRBJ2-1
v_call: TRBV25-1
cdr3_length: 11
cdr3_aa: ASSGLGHHEQF

j_call: TRBJ1-2
v_call: TRBV7-8
cdr3_length: 12
cdr3_aa: ASSTRDTDYGYT